The 31 T cell receptor beta chains reported below all come from one sample, sequenced in a study of T-cell memory formation after mild COVID-19. TCRdb ran MiXCR on the 5' RACE reads and lists one entry per CDR3 protein. The sample contains around 300,000 distinct CDR3 sequences, approximately 19% of which appear only once. The sequenced sample consisted of PBMCs or a T cell subset sorted from them (not recorded which). Receptor source: a man between 18 and 29 years old who had mild COVID-19 (a few samples of this study predate the infection). Cell type and time point are not known.

This clonotype was observed a handful of times. V and J are TRBV6-5 and TRBJ2-5; D not resolved. This CDR3 has 13 residues. V was cut by 0 bases and J by 5 bases, with 7 bases left in between. Germline V gene lookup returns CDR1 MNHEY and CDR2 SVGAGI. DNA of the CDR3: TGTGCCAGCAGTTACTCGACTTGGGAGACCCAGTACTTC. Encoded protein: CASSYSTWETQYF.

This clonotype was counted between two and nine times. The chain has TRBV7-3 and TRBJ2-2, with 15 nucleotides matching TRBD2. Germline V lookup: CDR1 SGHTA, CDR2 FQGTGA. This CDR3 has 17 residues. Trimming took 4 bases from V and 1 from J; bases not matched to a gene: 1. CDR3 protein: CASSSGLAGGNTGELFF. CDR3 nucleotide sequence: TGTGCCAGCAGCTCGGGACTAGCGGGGGGGAACACCGGGGAGCTGTTTTTT.

In this sample, this clonotype turned up a few times. The chain carries TRBV9 and TRBJ1-3; D may be TRBD1 (6 bases). Trimming took 3 bases from V and 0 from J, leaving 10 bases between them. Germline CDR1 and CDR2: SGDLS and YYNGEE. The CDR3 spans 15 residues. The DNA of the CDR3 is TGTGCCAGCAGCGCAGGACAGCTCTCTGGAAACACCATATATTTT. Amino acids: CASSAGQLSGNTIYF.

V usage is TRBV24-1 and J usage is TRBJ2-3, with 8 bases lining up with TRBD2. CDR3 length equals 16 residues. V lost 0 bases to trimming and J lost 2 bases; unmatched junction nucleotides: 3. Germline CDR1 KGHDR, CDR2 SFDVKD. The CDR3 nucleotides are TGTGCCACCAGTGATTTGGGCGGGGGGATCACAGATACGCAGTATTTT. This sequence encodes CATSDLGGGITDTQYF.

This rearrangement joins TRBV12-3 or TRBV12-4 to TRBJ1-2; D gene ambiguous. This CDR3 spans 13 amino acids. The V and J ends lost 0 bases and 6 bases respectively, with 8 bases between them. The CDR3 bases are TGTGCCAGCAGTTTAGCATACCGGCATGGCTACACCTTC. It codes for CASSLAYRHGYTF.

This clonotype was observed once. This chain connects TRBV4-1 to TRBJ2-7; D remains unclear. This CDR3 has 15 amino acids. Germline CDR1 MGHRA, CDR2 YSYEKL. Deletions cut 0 bases from V and 0 bases from J, with 9 bases between. Here the CDR3 DNA reads TGCGCCAGCAGCCAAGAAACACCTATCTCCTACGAGCAGTACTTC. Residues: CASSQETPISYEQYF.

The CDR3 is CSVGENTEAFF. CDR3 nucleotide sequence: TGCAGTGTAGGGGAGAACACTGAAGCTTTCTTT. The chain couples TRBV20-1 to TRBJ1-1, with D maybe TRBD1 (5 bases). V lost 7 bases to trimming and J lost 1 base, with 7 bases between them. The germline CDR1 and CDR2 sequences are DFQATT and SNEGSKA (reference sequence). This CDR3 spans 11 amino acids.

This clonotype came up a few times. The rearrangement joins TRBV7-9 to TRBJ2-7; tentatively, D is TRBD2 (5 bases). Looked up from germline, CDR1 is SEHNR and CDR2 is FQNEAQ (reference sequence). This CDR3 has 14 amino acids. The ends were cut back, 5 bases at V and 4 bases at J, with 15 bases in the middle. The CDR3 sequence is CASSKWTGEYEQYV. CDR3 DNA sequence: TGTGCCAGCAGCAAGTGGACTGGTGAATACGAGCAGTACGTC.

The chain recombines TRBV12-3 or TRBV12-4 with TRBJ2-7, with D possibly matching TRBD1 (6 bases). This CDR3 contains 14 residues. V was clipped by 5 bases and J by 2 bases, with 13 bases between them. The CDR3 region is CASSRDTEAYEQYF. For the CDR3, the DNA is TGTGCCAGCAGTCGGGACACCGAAGCCTACGAGCAGTACTTC.

The chain is built from TRBV25-1 and TRBJ2-3; TRBD1 might be the D (6 bases). V lost 8 bases and J lost 0, with 18 bases in between. Looked up from germline, CDR1 is MGHDK and CDR2 is SYGVNS. The CDR3 has 16 amino acids. CDR3 sequence reads: CASAGQRQPSTDTQYF. The CDR3 region has the DNA TGTGCCAGCGCAGGACAGAGGCAGCCTAGCACAGATACGCAGTATTTT. Filled out from reference TRBV25-1 and TRBJ2-3, the complete variable domain reads EADIYQTPRYLVIGTGKKITLECSQTMGHDKMYWYQQDPGMELHLIHYSYGVNSTEKGDLSSESTVSRIRTEHFPLTLESARPSHTSQYLCASAGQRQPSTDTQYFGPGTRLTVL.

This chain links TRBV7-8 with TRBJ2-2, with TRBD1 as a possible D gene (5 bases). V shed 1 base and J shed 0 bases, with 9 bases lying between them. The length of the CDR3 is 16 residues. The germline gives CDR1 SGHVS, CDR2 FQNEAQ. The CDR3 spells CASSLGQGSNTGELFF. The CDR3 nucleotides are TGTGCCAGCAGCTTAGGGCAGGGTTCGAACACCGGGGAGCTGTTTTTT.

This chain links TRBV7-2 with TRBJ2-6; D may correspond to TRBD1 or TRBD2 (6 bases each). With 5 bases removed from V and 0 bases from J, the gap between germline ends came to 14 bases. The CDR3 sequence is 17 residues long. CDR1 SGHTA and CDR2 FQGNSA come from the germline V gene. This CDR3 is CASSLSRGGSGANVLTF. The DNA for the CDR3 is TGTGCCAGCAGCCTCAGCAGGGGAGGCTCTGGGGCCAACGTCCTGACTTTC. The whole variable domain, filled in from reference TRBV7-2 and TRBJ2-6, reads GAGVSQSPSNKVTEKGKDVELRCDPISGHTALYWYRQSLGQGLEFLIYFQGNSAPDKSGLPSDRFSAERTGGSVSTLTIQRTQQEDSAVYLCASSLSRGGSGANVLTFGAGSRLTVL.

This clonotype was seen a handful of times. V and J are TRBV6-4 and TRBJ2-1; TRBD1 might be the D (5 bases). Germline loops: CDR1 MRHNA, CDR2 SNTAGT. The CDR3 extends over 13 amino acids. Trimming took off 3 bases at V and 5 bases at J, with 8 bases between the two ends. CDR3 residues: CASSEDSNNEQFF. CDR3 nucleotides: TGTGCCAGCAGTGAAGACAGTAACAATGAGCAGTTCTTC.

This clonotype was detected many times. The chain couples TRBV6-1 to TRBJ2-7, with 8 bases aligning to TRBD1. Per germline, CDR1 MNHNS and CDR2 SASEGT. V trimming: 2 bases; J trimming: 4 bases; junction bases outside the gene matches: 4. This CDR3 region has 14 residues. The DNA of the CDR3 is TGTGCCAGCAGTGAACCGACAGGGGTTTACGAGCAGTACTTC. Amino acid sequence: CASSEPTGVYEQYF.

In its sample, this clonotype was seen a few times. V is TRBV5-4 and J is TRBJ2-6; TRBD1 agrees at 8 bases. With V trimmed by 1 base and J by 2 bases, 2 bases remained unmatched. CDR1 SGHNT and CDR2 YYREEE come from the germline V gene (reference sequence). This CDR3 contains 16 residues. The CDR3 sequence is CASSLIQGAGANVLTF. DNA for the CDR3: TGTGCCAGCAGCTTGATACAGGGGGCTGGGGCCAACGTCCTGACTTTC.

This clonotype showed up just a few times. The genes are TRBV7-2 and TRBJ2-7; tentative D call: TRBD2 (5 bases). V dropped 5 bases and J dropped 2 bases, with 10 bases sitting between them. The CDR3 totals 13 residues. Germline lookup yields CDR1 SGHTA and CDR2 FQGNSA. The CDR3 bases are TGTGCCAGCAGCCTACCGGGAACCTACGAGCAGTACGTC. As protein: CASSLPGTYEQYV.

The rearrangement uses TRBV5-1 and TRBJ2-5; 7 positions match TRBD2. Germline V lookup: CDR1 SGHRS, CDR2 YFSETQ. The ends lost 4 bases at V and 1 base at J; junction bases unmatched: 4. CDR3 size: 14 residues. CDR3 residues: CASSGTSVQETQYF. DNA for the CDR3: TGCGCCAGCAGCGGAACTAGCGTCCAAGAGACCCAGTACTTC. Based on the CDR3 plus reference TRBV5-1 and TRBJ2-5, the full variable domain is KAGVTQTPRYLIKTRGQQVTLSCSPISGHRSVSWYQQTPGQGLQFLFEYFSETQRNKGNFPGRFSGRQFSNSRSEMNVSTLELGDSALYLCASSGTSVQETQYFGPGTRLLVL.

J is TRBJ2-1 and V is TRBV9; D gene uncertain. The ends were cut back, 1 base at V and 2 bases at J, with 13 bases in the middle. CDR1 and CDR2 (germline): SGDLS, YYNGEE. The CDR3 totals 16 residues. CDR3 region: CASSVTSTPTYNEQFF. CDR3 bases: TGTGCCAGCAGCGTAACTTCGACCCCCACCTACAATGAGCAGTTCTTC.

This clonotype was seen only a few times. J is TRBJ1-5 and V is TRBV7-9, with D tentatively TRBD1 (6 bases). This CDR3 is 15 amino acids long. V was trimmed by 2 bases and J by 7 bases, leaving 15 bases between them. Germline V CDR1 and CDR2: SEHNR, FQNEAQ (reference sequence). CDR3: CASSLNAGVGQPQHF. CDR3 nucleotide sequence: TGTGCCAGCAGCTTAAACGCAGGGGTAGGGCAGCCCCAGCATTTT.

This clonotype showed up just a few times. The rearrangement links TRBV4-3 to TRBJ2-3; 7 bases fit TRBD2. The J segment lost 5 bases and the V segment lost 5 bases, leaving 7 bases of the junction unmatched. The CDR3 spans 14 residues. The V gene's germline CDR1 is LGHNA and CDR2 YSLEER. The CDR3 nucleotides read TGCGCCAGCAGCTCGAGCGGGGCTGGAGATACGCAGTATTTT. Translated: CASSSSGAGDTQYF.

As for this clonotype: Mismatch with germline at one junction end may stem from a read error. The chain recombines TRBV5-1 with TRBJ2-2; no reliable D call. The CDR3 consists of 14 residues. The germline CDR1 and CDR2 sequences are SGHRS and YFSETQ. The CDR3 loop reads CASTLASFTGELFF. In DNA form, the CDR3 reads TGCGCCAGCACCTTGGCGTCGTTTACCGGGGAGCTGTTTTTT.

The J gene is TRBJ1-2, the V gene TRBV10-2; no firm D call. V dropped 3 bases and J dropped 5 bases, with 10 bases sitting between them. Germline assignment: CDR1 WSHSY and CDR2 SAAADI. CDR3 length: 13 amino acids. DNA of the CDR3: TGCGCCAGCAGTGAAGACATTATGTATGGCTACACCTTC. Translation: CASSEDIMYGYTF.

This CDR3 reads CASSPGRVQETQYF. As DNA, the CDR3 is TGTGCCAGCTCACCAGGGCGGGTTCAAGAGACCCAGTACTTC. The chain is built from TRBV18 and TRBJ2-5; TRBD2 is a possible D gene (5 bases). The germline gives CDR1 KGHSH, CDR2 LQKENI. The CDR3 spans 14 residues. Trimming took 2 bases from V and 2 from J, leaving 9 bases between them.

V and J are TRBV4-2 and TRBJ2-2; D is undetermined. Germline lookup yields CDR1 LGHNA and CDR2 YNFKEQ. V shed 6 bases and J shed 3 bases, with 5 bases lying between them. This CDR3 has 12 amino acids. The CDR3 DNA is TGTGCCAGCAGACAGTACACCGGGGAGCTGTTTTTT. It is translated as CASRQYTGELFF.

This clonotype has ten or more counts. The rearrangement joins TRBV5-1 to TRBJ2-5, with D possibly being TRBD2 (6 bases). V was pared by 0 bases and J by 1 base, with 10 bases between. Per germline, CDR1 SGHRS and CDR2 YFSETQ. This CDR3 comprises 15 residues. The CDR3 DNA sequence: TGCGCCAGCAGCTTGGATGGGGGGACCCAAGAGACCCAGTACTTC. Protein sequence: CASSLDGGTQETQYF.

The chain employs TRBV5-8 and TRBJ1-2; TRBD1 is a possible D gene (5 bases). CDR1 is SGHTS and CDR2 is YDEGEE in the germline V gene. CDR3 length: 16 residues. Trimming cost V 0 bases and J 3 bases, with 15 bases left between them. The CDR3 is CASSLAWDGTYYGYTF. The DNA for the CDR3 is TGTGCCAGCAGCTTGGCTTGGGACGGCACCTACTATGGCTACACCTTC.

The chain links TRBV12-3 or TRBV12-4 to TRBJ1-1; D may be TRBD1 (5 bases). Between the trimmed V and J ends, which lost 5 bases and 4 bases, there was a span of 23 bases. The CDR3 extends over 17 amino acids. CDR3 residues: CASSVVGGRYGGTEAFF. The CDR3 nucleotides are TGTGCCAGCAGTGTCGTGGGGGGTCGTTACGGGGGCACTGAAGCTTTCTTT.

This clonotype was counted between two and nine times. This chain joins TRBV7-2 and TRBJ2-2; D not certain. V lost 1 base, J lost 5 bases, and 11 bases lay in between. CDR1 is SGHTA and CDR2 is FQGNSA in the germline V gene. The CDR3 runs to 15 residues. In DNA, the CDR3 is TGTGCCAGCAGCTTAGTTCTGGCTAGAACCGGGGAGCTGTTTTTT. Its protein is CASSLVLARTGELFF.

This clonotype came up a few times. V and J are TRBV30 and TRBJ1-6; D is unresolved. Germline V CDR1 and CDR2: GTSNPN, SVGIG (reference sequence). Trimming removed 0 bases from V and 7 bases from J, with 7 bases in between. The CDR3 is 13 amino acids. CDR3 region: CAWSVLENSPLHF. CDR3 sequence (DNA): TGTGCCTGGAGTGTACTTGAGAATTCACCCCTCCACTTT.

This rearrangement joins TRBV2 to TRBJ2-2; D assignment may be TRBD1 or TRBD2 (5 bases each). V lost 5 bases to trimming and J lost 4 bases, with 11 bases between them. The germline gives CDR1 SNHLY, CDR2 FYNNEI. CDR3 length: 14 residues. The CDR3 coding sequence is TGTGCCAGCAGTAGGGACCAGAGCACCGGGGAGCTGTTTTTT. Amino acids: CASSRDQSTGELFF.

The chain links TRBV3-1 to TRBJ2-1, with a possible D match to TRBD1 (6 bases). Per germline, CDR1 LGHDT and CDR2 YNNKEL (reference sequence). The CDR3 is 14 amino acids. Trimming cost V 1 base and J 3 bases, with 7 bases left between them. The CDR3 reads CASSQGDIYNEQFF. The DNA of the CDR3 is TGTGCCAGCAGCCAAGGGGACATCTACAATGAGCAGTTCTTC.